A selection of T cell receptor beta chains follows, all from one sample in a study of PD-1 and CTLA-4 blockade in melanoma. The protocol was immunoSEQ multiplex PCR, while the TCRdb copy is restricted to in-frame clones and leaves out a portion. This sample yields around 31,000 clones, of which 88% are seen a single time; roughly 7% belongs to the top ten. The specimen comprised CD8+ T cells from peripheral blood, sampled from a patient given anti-PD-1 treatment. Every receptor here comes from a human donor with melanoma. Each CDR3 is given with its conserved first and last residue. The order of the fields is V gene, clone size, J gene, D gene, CDR3 DNA, CDR3 protein. D genes are given only for firm matches. Clone size is shown for a subset of rows, as once, few, many or a class of expanded clone.

v_gene: TRBV6-5
abundance: .
j_gene: TRBJ1-2
d_gene: TRBD1
CDR3nt: TGTGCCAGCAGGGGACAGGGTCTTAGCTATGGCTACACCTTC
CDR3aa: CASRGQGLSYGYTF

v_gene: TRBV5-5
abundance: .
j_gene: TRBJ1-2
d_gene: .
CDR3nt: TGTGCCAGCAGCTCGGACAGCTTTTATGGCTACACCTTC
CDR3aa: CASSSDSFYGYTF

v_gene: TRBV4-3
abundance: .
j_gene: TRBJ1-4
d_gene: .
CDR3nt: TGCGCCAGCAGCCCATCGGCGTTGCCAAATGAAAAACTGTTTTTT
CDR3aa: CASSPSALPNEKLFF

v_gene: TRBV4-1
abundance: few
j_gene: TRBJ2-7
d_gene: .
CDR3nt: TGCGCCAGCAGCCAGACTAGGCAGGGAGCGTCCGGCGAGCAGTACTTC
CDR3aa: CASSQTRQGASGEQYF

v_gene: TRBV4-1
abundance: .
j_gene: TRBJ2-1
d_gene: TRBD2
CDR3nt: TGCGCCAGCAGCCAAGAGGGAGGGATGACCTACAATGAGCAGTTCTTC
CDR3aa: CASSQEGGMTYNEQFF

v_gene: TRBV19
abundance: once
j_gene: TRBJ1-5
d_gene: TRBD1
CDR3nt: TGTGCCAGTAGTCTTGGGACAGGCAATCAGCCCCAGCATTTT
CDR3aa: CASSLGTGNQPQHF

v_gene: TRBV27
abundance: .
j_gene: TRBJ2-7
d_gene: .
CDR3nt: TGTGCCAGCAGTTTCTCAGGGGCACCAGCCTACGAGCAGTACTTC
CDR3aa: CASSFSGAPAYEQYF

v_gene: TRBV7-9
abundance: .
j_gene: TRBJ2-7
d_gene: .
CDR3nt: TGTGCCAGCAGCTTCCGTATGGCGCCCTACGAGCAGTACTTC
CDR3aa: CASSFRMAPYEQYF

v_gene: TRBV6-1
abundance: .
j_gene: TRBJ1-6
d_gene: .
CDR3nt: TGTGCCAGCAGTGATTTTGACACGGCCTATAATTCACCCCTCCACTTT
CDR3aa: CASSDFDTAYNSPLHF

v_gene: TRBV7-6
abundance: .
j_gene: TRBJ2-7
d_gene: TRBD2
CDR3nt: TGTGCCAGCAGCCCCGGGACTAGCGGTTCCTACGAGCAGTACTTC
CDR3aa: CASSPGTSGSYEQYF

v_gene: TRBV28
abundance: once
j_gene: TRBJ1-1
d_gene: TRBD1
CDR3nt: TGTGCCAGCAGTTTGGGGAAGGGGGCAAGGAACACTGAAGCTTTCTTT
CDR3aa: CASSLGKGARNTEAFF